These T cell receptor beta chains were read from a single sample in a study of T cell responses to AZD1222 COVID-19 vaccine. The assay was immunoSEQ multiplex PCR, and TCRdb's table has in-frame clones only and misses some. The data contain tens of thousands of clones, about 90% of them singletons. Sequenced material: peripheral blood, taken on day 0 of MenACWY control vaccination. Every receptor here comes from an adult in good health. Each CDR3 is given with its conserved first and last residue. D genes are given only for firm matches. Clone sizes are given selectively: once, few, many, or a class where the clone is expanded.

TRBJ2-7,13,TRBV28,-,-,TGTGCCAGCAGTTCGGGTCGGCTCTACGAGCAGTACTTC,CASSSGRLYEQYF
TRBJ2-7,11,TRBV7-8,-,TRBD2,TGTGCCAGCAGCCCGGGGGGGGAGCAGTACTTC,CASSPGGEQYF
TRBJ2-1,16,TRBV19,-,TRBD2,TGTGCCAGTAGTGATAGCGGGAGGGTCTCCTACAATGAGCAGTTCTTC,CASSDSGRVSYNEQFF
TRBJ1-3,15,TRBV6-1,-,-,TGTGCCAGCAGTGAAGGACGGCTGATTGGAAACACCATATATTTT,CASSEGRLIGNTIYF
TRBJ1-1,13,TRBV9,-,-,TGTGCCAGCAGCGCCATCTCAAACACTGAAGCTTTCTTT,CASSAISNTEAFF
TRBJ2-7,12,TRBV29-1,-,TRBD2,TGCAGCGTTCAGCGGGAGTCCTACGAGCAGTACTTC,CSVQRESYEQYF
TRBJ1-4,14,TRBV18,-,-,TGTGCCAGCTCACCCTATTCGGATAGTGAAAAACTGTTTTTT,CASSPYSDSEKLFF
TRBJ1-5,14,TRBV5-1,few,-,TGCGCCAGCAGCGAGGGATCTGGCAATCAGCCCCAGCATTTT,CASSEGSGNQPQHF
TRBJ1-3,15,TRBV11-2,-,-,TGTGCCAGCAGCGCCTGGACAGCTGCTGGAAACACCATATATTTT,CASSAWTAAGNTIYF
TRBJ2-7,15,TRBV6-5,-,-,TGTGCCAGCAGTTACGATTCGGGGATCGGGTACGAGCAGTACTTC,CASSYDSGIGYEQYF
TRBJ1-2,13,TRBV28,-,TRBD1,TGTGCCAGCAGTTTAGGGACAGGGGAAGGCTACACCTTC,CASSLGTGEGYTF
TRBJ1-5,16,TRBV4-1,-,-,TGCGCCAGCAGCCAAGAGGGGGTTGTGGGCAATCAGCCCCAGCATTTT,CASSQEGVVGNQPQHF
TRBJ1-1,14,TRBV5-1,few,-,TGCGCCAGCAGCTTGGGACACCATAACACTGAAGCTTTCTTT,CASSLGHHNTEAFF
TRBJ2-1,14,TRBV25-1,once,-,TGTGCCAGCAGTGAAGGTAGCAGCAACAATGAGCAGTTCTTC,CASSEGSSNNEQFF
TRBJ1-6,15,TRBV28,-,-,TGTGCCAGCAGCGGACAGAGGGGATATAATTCACCCCTCCACTTT,CASSGQRGYNSPLHF
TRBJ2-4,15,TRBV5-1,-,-,TGCGCCAGCAGCTTGTCCGGGCCATCCAAAAACATTCAGTACTTC,CASSLSGPSKNIQYF
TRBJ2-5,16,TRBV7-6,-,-,TGTGCCAGCAGCTTAGAAGTGGGCAGGGCATTTGAGACCCAGTACTTC,CASSLEVGRAFETQYF
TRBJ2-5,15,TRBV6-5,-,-,TGTGCCAGCAGTAAAAGTCGAACACAGCAAGAGACCCAGTACTTC,CASSKSRTQQETQYF
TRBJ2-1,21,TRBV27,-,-,TGTGCCAGCAGTTTATCACTCTCGGGGGTGGGACTTCCGAGCTCCTACAATGAGCAGTTCTTC,CASSLSLSGVGLPSSYNEQFF
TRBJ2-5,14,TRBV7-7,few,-,TGTGCTAGCAGCTTAGGGGGGCCCCAAGAGACCCAGTACTTC,CASSLGGPQETQYF
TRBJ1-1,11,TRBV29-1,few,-,TGCAGCGCCGGGGGGCCCGCTGAAGCTTTCTTT,CSAGGPAEAFF
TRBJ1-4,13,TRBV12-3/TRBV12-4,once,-,TGTGCCAGCAGTACCGGACAGAATGAAAAACTGTTTTTT,CASSTGQNEKLFF
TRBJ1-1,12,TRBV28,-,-,TGTGCCAGCAGTCCGAGGAAAACTGAAGCTTTCTTT,CASSPRKTEAFF
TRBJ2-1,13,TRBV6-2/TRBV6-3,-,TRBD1,TGTGCCAGCAGCCAGACAGGGAGTAATGAGCAGTTCTTC,CASSQTGSNEQFF
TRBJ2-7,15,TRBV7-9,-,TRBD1,TGTGCCAGCAGCTTGGGACAGGGGGCATCCCACGAGCAGTACTTC,CASSLGQGASHEQYF
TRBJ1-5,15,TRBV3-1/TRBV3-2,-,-,TGTGCCAGCAGCCAAGTGTTGGGAGGCAATCAGCCCCAGCATTTT,CASSQVLGGNQPQHF
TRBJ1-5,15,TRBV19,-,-,TGTGCCAGTAGTATCCGCCCTTCCAGCAATCAGCCCCAGCATTTT,CASSIRPSSNQPQHF
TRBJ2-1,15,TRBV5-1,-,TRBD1,TGCGCCAGCCACTCCGGGACAGGGGTCCGGAATGAGCAGTTCTTC,CASHSGTGVRNEQFF
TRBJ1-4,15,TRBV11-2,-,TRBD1,TGTGCCAGCAGCGGCCCCGGGACAGGCCAAGAAAAACTGTTTTTT,CASSGPGTGQEKLFF
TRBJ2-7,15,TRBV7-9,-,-,TGTGCCAGCAGCTTCCCGGGACATGGGGACTACGAGCAGTACTTC,CASSFPGHGDYEQYF
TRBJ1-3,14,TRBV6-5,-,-,TGTGCCAGCGGAGATGGGGGAGGCGGAAACACCATATATTTT,CASGDGGGGNTIYF
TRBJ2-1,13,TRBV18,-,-,TGTGCCAGCTCACCTGGTTCGGGAAATGAGCAGTTCTTC,CASSPGSGNEQFF
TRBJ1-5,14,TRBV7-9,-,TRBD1,TGTGCCAGCAGCTTAGGGACAGGGTATCAGCCCCAGCATTTT,CASSLGTGYQPQHF
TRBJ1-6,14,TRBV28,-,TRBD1,TGTGCCAGCAGGTGGACAGGGGATAATTCACCCCTCCACTTT,CASRWTGDNSPLHF
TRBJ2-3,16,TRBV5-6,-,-,TGTGCCAGCAGCCAACAGGTTTCAACCTTCACAGATACGCAGTATTTT,CASSQQVSTFTDTQYF
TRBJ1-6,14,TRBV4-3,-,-,TGCGCCAGCAGCAAGGCTACAGAGAATTCACCCCTCCACTTT,CASSKATENSPLHF
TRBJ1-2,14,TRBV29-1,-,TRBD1,TGCAGCGTCGAACCGGGACAGGGGGCAAATGGCTACACCTTC,CSVEPGQGANGYTF
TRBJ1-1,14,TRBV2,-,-,TGTGCCAGCAGTACCTGGAGAGAGGATACTGAAGCTTTCTTT,CASSTWREDTEAFF
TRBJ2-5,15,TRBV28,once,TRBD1,TGTGCCAGCAGGTCCCCACAGGGGCAGCAAGAGACCCAGTACTTC,CASRSPQGQQETQYF
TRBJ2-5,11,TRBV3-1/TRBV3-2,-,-,TGTGCCAGCAGCGTACAAGAGACCCAGTACTTC,CASSVQETQYF
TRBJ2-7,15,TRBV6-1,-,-,TGTGCCAGCAGTGAAGCGTGGGGCTCGTCCTACGAGCAGTACTTC,CASSEAWGSSYEQYF
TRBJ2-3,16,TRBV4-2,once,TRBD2,TGTGCCAGCAGCCAAGATGTCGGCGGGGGGGCGGTTACGCAGTATTTT,CASSQDVGGGAVTQYF
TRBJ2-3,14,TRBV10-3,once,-,TGTGCCATCAAGGGGGGCAGCGGCACAGATACGCAGTATTTT,CAIKGGSGTDTQYF
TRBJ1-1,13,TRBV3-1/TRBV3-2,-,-,TGTGCCAGCAGCCCACAAGGTTTCGCTGAAGCTTTCTTT,CASSPQGFAEAFF
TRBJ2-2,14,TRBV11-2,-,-,TGTGCCAGCAGCTTAGACCGGGGGACCGGGGAGCTGTTTTTT,CASSLDRGTGELFF
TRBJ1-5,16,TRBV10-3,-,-,TGTGCCATCAGTGAGACCACAGGGACGGGCAATCAGCCCCAGCATTTT,CAISETTGTGNQPQHF
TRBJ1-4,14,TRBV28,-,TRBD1,TGTGCCACTTACCGACAGGGGTTTAATGAAAAACTGTTTTTT,CATYRQGFNEKLFF
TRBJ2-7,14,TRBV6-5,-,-,TGTGCCAGCAGTAGACGGGAGTTGGTGGACGAGCAGTACTTC,CASSRRELVDEQYF
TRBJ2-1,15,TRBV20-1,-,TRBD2,TGCAGTGCTAGTGAGGCGGGAGTTGGTAAGGATGAGCAGTTCTTC,CSASEAGVGKDEQFF
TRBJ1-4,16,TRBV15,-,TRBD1,TGTGCCACCAGCTGGGACAGGGGTTCGACTAATGAAAAACTGTTTTTT,CATSWDRGSTNEKLFF
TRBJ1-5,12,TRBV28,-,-,TGTGCCAGCAGTTCCCGAAATCAGCCCCAGCATTTT,CASSSRNQPQHF
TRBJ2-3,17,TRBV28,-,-,TGTGCCAGCAGTTCCGTGTTCGGGACGGCTACCACAGATACGCAGTATTTT,CASSSVFGTATTDTQYF
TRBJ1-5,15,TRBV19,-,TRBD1,TGTGCCAGTAAGGGACAGGGGGCGAGGCATGAGCCCCAGCATTTT,CASKGQGARHEPQHF